The 14 T cell receptor beta chains listed next were all sequenced from one sample in a study of breast tumors, draining lymph nodes, adjacent tissues. TCRdb recomputed calls from the multiplex PCR reads with MiXCR, one row per CDR3 protein. The sample shows approximately 130,000 distinct CDR3 sequences, 21% of them seen only once. Breast cancer patients provided tissue from their axillary draining lymph nodes. Source material: axillary lymph node tissue. The receptors were sampled from a female donor with breast cancer. Some clones in this sample may be carry-over from other donors' samples.

This clonotype came up many times. The chain is built from TRBV19 and TRBJ1-2; D unclear. Between the trimmed V and J ends, which lost 5 bases and 0 bases, there was a span of 19 bases. The germline V gene has CDR1 LNHDA and CDR2 SQIVND (reference sequence). This CDR3 comprises 17 residues. CDR3 region: CASSRLNHEPTNYGYTF. DNA for the CDR3: TGTGCCAGTAGTCGTCTTAATCATGAGCCAACTAACTATGGCTACACCTTC.

This clonotype occurred a few times. The chain couples TRBV3-1 to TRBJ2-2; D call uncertain. Germline loops: CDR1 LGHDT, CDR2 YNNKEL (reference sequence). V was shortened by 2 bases and J by 5 bases, with 9 bases between the two germline ends. This CDR3 has 14 residues. The CDR3 is CASSQNTKTGELFF. In DNA form, the CDR3 reads TGTGCCAGCAGCCAAAATACTAAAACCGGGGAGCTGTTTTTT.

Remarks on this clonotype: Since no conserved phenylalanine or tryptophan closes the CDR3, a read error is the likely cause. The chain joins TRBV30 to TRBJ2-7; D is unclear. Germline loops: CDR1 GTSNPN, CDR2 SVGIG (reference sequence). V was trimmed by 4 bases and J by 6 bases, leaving 10 bases between them. CDR3 length: 11 residues. DNA for the CDR3: TGTGCCTGGATGGACCGGCTCGAGCAGTACTCC. Its translation: CAWMDRLEQYS.

Only a few counts were recorded for this clonotype. CDR3 sequence (DNA): TGTGCCAGCAGCCAGGGAGGACTAGCGGGCTATGATGAGCAGTTCTTC. Its translation: CASSQGGLAGYDEQFF. V usage is TRBV11-3 and J usage is TRBJ2-1, with 11 bases identical to TRBD2. CDR3 length equals 16 residues. J was trimmed by 8 bases and V by 5 bases; bases with no gene match: 11. Germline CDR1 SGHNT, CDR2 YENEEA.

This clonotype was observed at least ten times. This chain links TRBV5-1 with TRBJ2-1; a weak D match, TRBD2 (6 bases). This CDR3 spans 11 amino acids. In germline, CDR1 is SGHRS, CDR2 YFSETQ. V was shortened by 4 bases and J by 9 bases, with 8 bases between the two germline ends. CDR3 amino acids: CASSPEGEQFF. For the CDR3, the DNA is TGCGCCAGCAGCCCGGAGGGTGAGCAGTTCTTC.

As to this clonotype: The germline gene is not matched at one end of the junction; a read error may be the cause. The chain combines TRBV19 with TRBJ2-2, with TRBD2 as a possible D gene (6 bases). Germline V gene sequence: CDR1 LNHDA, CDR2 SQIVND (reference sequence). The CDR3 has 12 residues. CDR3 loop: CASSTPFGGLFF. DNA of the CDR3: TGTGCCAGTAGTACCCCCTTCGGGGGGCTGTTTTTT.

The sample holds many counts of this clonotype. V usage is TRBV5-6 and J usage is TRBJ2-1; 7 nucleotides match TRBD2. Trimming took 0 bases from V and 4 from J; bases not matched to a gene: 4. Germline CDR1 SGHDT, CDR2 YYEEEE. The CDR3 loop spans 15 amino acids. CDR3 DNA sequence: TGTGCCAGCAGCTTGGGTGGGGGACTATACAATGAGCAGTTCTTC. Protein product: CASSLGGGLYNEQFF.

As regards this clonotype: A much larger clone lies one base from this, so it may be a read error. Since no conserved phenylalanine or tryptophan closes the CDR3, a read error is the likely cause. As DNA, the CDR3 is TGTGCCAGCAGCTACGGGACATCCACCGGGGAGCTGTTTCTT. This gives the protein CASSYGTSTGELFL. The J gene is TRBJ2-2, the V gene TRBV2, with a tentative D call TRBD1 (6 bases). The CDR3 consists of 14 residues. The V and J ends lost 6 bases and 4 bases respectively, with 12 bases between them. Looked up from germline, CDR1 is SNHLY and CDR2 is FYNNEI.

This clonotype was detected many times. The V call is TRBV11-3, the J call TRBJ2-1; D may be TRBD1 (6 bases). V shed 5 bases and J shed 1 base, with 12 bases lying between them. CDR1 SGHNT and CDR2 YENEEA come from the germline V gene. CDR3 length equals 15 residues. The CDR3 is CASSLTQGSYNEQFF. CDR3 nucleotide sequence: TGTGCCAGCAGCCTCACACAGGGATCCTACAATGAGCAGTTCTTC.

This clonotype was seen at least ten times. This chain links TRBV7-9 with TRBJ2-3; a weak D match, TRBD1 (6 bases). The CDR3 spans 14 residues. Per germline, CDR1 SEHNR and CDR2 FQNEAQ (reference sequence). Trimming left V 4 bases short and J 1 base short, with 9 bases between. As DNA, the CDR3 is TGTGCCAGCAGCTCCTCAGGGGGCACAGATACGCAGTATTTT. Translated: CASSSSGGTDTQYF.

This clonotype has a count of ten or more. The CDR3 sequence is CASSESMGQRHYEQYF. The CDR3 coding sequence is TGCGCCAGCAGTGAGTCTATGGGGCAAAGACACTACGAGCAGTACTTC. This sequence joins TRBV10-2 and TRBJ2-7, with D possibly being TRBD1 (5 bases). The CDR3 is 16 amino acids. CDR1 and CDR2 (germline): WSHSY, SAAADI. V lost 0 bases and J 3 bases, leaving 15 bases between the germline ends.

This sequence joins TRBV3-1 and TRBJ2-1, with 8 nucleotides matching TRBD1. This CDR3 comprises 15 residues. From germline, CDR1 is LGHDT and CDR2 YNNKEL (reference sequence). J lost 9 bases, V lost 0 bases, and 7 bases had no gene match. CDR3 residues: CASSQDPRGLGEQFF. The DNA for the CDR3 is TGTGCCAGCAGCCAAGACCCCAGGGGGCTCGGTGAGCAGTTCTTC.

This clonotype was seen at least ten times. In DNA form, the CDR3 reads TGTGCCAGTTCCCCTGGACAGGTGGGCCAAGAGACCCAGTACTTC. It encodes CASSPGQVGQETQYF. This sequence joins TRBV7-9 and TRBJ2-5, with 7 bases lining up with TRBD1. Germline V gives CDR1 SEHNR, CDR2 FQNEAQ (reference sequence). The V and J ends lost 9 bases and 1 base, in that order; junction bases with no gene match: 11. CDR3 length equals 15 residues.

This clonotype was found once. The V gene is TRBV7-9, the J gene TRBJ1-1; 8 nucleotides match TRBD1. Germline V CDR1 and CDR2: SEHNR, FQNEAQ (reference sequence). J lost 6 bases, V lost 3 bases, and 3 bases had no gene match. This CDR3 is 13 amino acids long. CDR3 residues: CASSLAGGAEAFF. The CDR3 coding sequence is TGTGCCAGCAGCTTGGCAGGGGGCGCTGAAGCTTTCTTT.